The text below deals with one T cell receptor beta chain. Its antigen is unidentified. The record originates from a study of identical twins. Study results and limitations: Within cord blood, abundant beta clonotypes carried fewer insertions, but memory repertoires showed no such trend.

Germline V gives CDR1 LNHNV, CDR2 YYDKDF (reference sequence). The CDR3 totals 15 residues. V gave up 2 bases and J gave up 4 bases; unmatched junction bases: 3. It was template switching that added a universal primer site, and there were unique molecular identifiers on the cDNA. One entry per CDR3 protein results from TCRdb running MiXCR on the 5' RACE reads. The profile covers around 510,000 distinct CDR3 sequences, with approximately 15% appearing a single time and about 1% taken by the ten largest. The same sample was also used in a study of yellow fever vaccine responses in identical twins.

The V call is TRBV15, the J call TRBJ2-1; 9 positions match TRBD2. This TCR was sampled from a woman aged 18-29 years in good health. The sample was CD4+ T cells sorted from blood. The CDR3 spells CATSRRAGGYNEQFF. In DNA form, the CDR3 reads TGTGCCACCAGCAGAAGGGCGGGGGGGTACAATGAGCAGTTCTTC.